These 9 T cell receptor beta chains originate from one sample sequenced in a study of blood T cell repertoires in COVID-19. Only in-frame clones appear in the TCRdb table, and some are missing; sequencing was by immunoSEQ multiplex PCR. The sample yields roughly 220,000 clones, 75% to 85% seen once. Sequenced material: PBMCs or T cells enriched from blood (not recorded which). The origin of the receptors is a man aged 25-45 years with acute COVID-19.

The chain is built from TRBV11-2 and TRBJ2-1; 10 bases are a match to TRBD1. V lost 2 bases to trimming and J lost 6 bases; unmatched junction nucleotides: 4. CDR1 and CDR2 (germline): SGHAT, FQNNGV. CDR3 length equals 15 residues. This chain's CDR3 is CASSLSRTGGNEQFF. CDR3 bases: TGTGCCAGCAGCTTATCAAGGACAGGGGGCAATGAGCAGTTCTTC.

CDR3 sequence reads: CASSQDSSGRYEQYF. CDR3 sequence (DNA): TGTGCCAGCAGCCAAGACTCCAGCGGGCGTTACGAGCAGTACTTC. This chain links TRBV3-1 (or the pseudogene TRBV3-2) with TRBJ2-7, with D possibly TRBD2 on 6 matching bases. Germline V gene data show CDR1 as LGHDT and CDR2 as YNNKEL (reference sequence). V lost 0 bases to trimming and J lost 4 bases, with 13 bases between them. The CDR3 totals 15 residues.

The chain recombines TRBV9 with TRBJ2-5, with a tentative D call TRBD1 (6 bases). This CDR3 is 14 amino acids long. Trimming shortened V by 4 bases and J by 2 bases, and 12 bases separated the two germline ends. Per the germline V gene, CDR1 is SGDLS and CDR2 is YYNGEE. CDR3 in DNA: TGTGCCAGCAGCCCCAGGGACATTCAAGAGACCCAGTACTTC. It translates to CASSPRDIQETQYF.

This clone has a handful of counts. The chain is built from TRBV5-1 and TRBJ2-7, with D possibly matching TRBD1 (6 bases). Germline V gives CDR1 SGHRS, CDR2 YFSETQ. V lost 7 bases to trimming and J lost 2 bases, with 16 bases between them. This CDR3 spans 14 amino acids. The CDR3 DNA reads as TGCGCCAGCGGGGAAGGGGGAGCCCCCTACGAGCAGTACTTC. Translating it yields CASGEGGAPYEQYF.

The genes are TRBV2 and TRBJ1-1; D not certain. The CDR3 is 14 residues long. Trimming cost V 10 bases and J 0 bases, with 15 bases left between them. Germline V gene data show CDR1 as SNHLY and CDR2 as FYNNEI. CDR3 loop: CATQIGGLNTEAFF. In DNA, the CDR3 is TGTGCCACTCAGATTGGAGGGTTGAACACTGAAGCTTTCTTT.

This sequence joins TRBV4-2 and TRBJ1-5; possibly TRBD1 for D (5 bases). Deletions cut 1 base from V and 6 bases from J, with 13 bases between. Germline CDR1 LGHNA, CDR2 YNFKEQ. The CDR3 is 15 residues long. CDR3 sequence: CASSQGAGESQPQHF. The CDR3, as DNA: TGTGCCAGCAGCCAAGGGGCGGGGGAGAGTCAGCCCCAGCATTTT.

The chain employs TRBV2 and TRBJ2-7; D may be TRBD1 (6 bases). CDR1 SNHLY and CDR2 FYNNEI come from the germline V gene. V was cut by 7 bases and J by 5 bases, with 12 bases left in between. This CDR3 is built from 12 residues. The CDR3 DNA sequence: TGTGCCAGCACACCAGGGGCACACGAGCAGTACTTC. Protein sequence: CASTPGAHEQYF.

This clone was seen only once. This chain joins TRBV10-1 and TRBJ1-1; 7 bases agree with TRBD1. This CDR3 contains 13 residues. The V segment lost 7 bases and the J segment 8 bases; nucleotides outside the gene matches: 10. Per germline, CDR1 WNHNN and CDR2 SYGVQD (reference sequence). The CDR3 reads CASTDPGQPEAFF. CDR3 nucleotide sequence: TGCGCCAGCACCGACCCGGGACAGCCCGAAGCTTTCTTT.

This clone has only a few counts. The CDR3, as DNA: TGTGCCAGCTCACCACAGACTAAGAACACTGAAGCTTTCTTT. Amino acid sequence: CASSPQTKNTEAFF. The V call is TRBV18, the J call TRBJ1-1; D unclear. Between the trimmed V and J ends, which lost 1 base and 1 base, there was a span of 7 bases. This CDR3 is 14 amino acids long. Germline loops: CDR1 KGHSH, CDR2 LQKENI.